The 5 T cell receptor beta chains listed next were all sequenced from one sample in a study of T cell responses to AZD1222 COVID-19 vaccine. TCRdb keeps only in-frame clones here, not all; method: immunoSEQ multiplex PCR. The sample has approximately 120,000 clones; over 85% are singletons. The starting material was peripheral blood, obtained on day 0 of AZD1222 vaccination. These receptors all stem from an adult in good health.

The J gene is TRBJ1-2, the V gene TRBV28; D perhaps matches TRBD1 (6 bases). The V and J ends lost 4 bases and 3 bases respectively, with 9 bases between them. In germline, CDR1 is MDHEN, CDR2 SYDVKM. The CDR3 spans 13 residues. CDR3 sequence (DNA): TGTGCCAGCAGTTCAGGGGAACACTATGGCTACACCTTC. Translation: CASSSGEHYGYTF.

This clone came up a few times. The CDR3 DNA reads as TGTGCCAGCAGCCAGGAGTCTTGGCTAGCGGGCGGCGGGGGGGCCAACGTCCTGACTTTC. Translation: CASSQESWLAGGGGANVLTF. The chain is built from TRBV3-1 (or the pseudogene TRBV3-2) and TRBJ2-6; 8 bases fit TRBD2. V dropped 3 bases and J dropped 4; count of bases not matched to a gene: 17. The germline V gene encodes CDR1 LGHDT and CDR2 YNNKEL (reference sequence). The CDR3 runs 20 residues.

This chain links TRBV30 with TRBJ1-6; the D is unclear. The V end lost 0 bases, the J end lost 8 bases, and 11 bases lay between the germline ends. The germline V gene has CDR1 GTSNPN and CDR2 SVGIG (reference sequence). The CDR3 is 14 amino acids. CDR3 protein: CAWSVAGGDSPLHF. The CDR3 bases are TGTGCCTGGAGTGTGGCGGGTGGGGATTCACCCCTCCACTTT.

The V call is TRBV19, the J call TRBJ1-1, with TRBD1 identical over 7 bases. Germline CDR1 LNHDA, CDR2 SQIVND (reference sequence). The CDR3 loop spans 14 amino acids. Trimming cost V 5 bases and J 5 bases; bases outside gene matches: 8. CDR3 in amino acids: CASSLLQGWTEAFF. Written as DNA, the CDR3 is TGTGCCAGTAGTCTCCTACAGGGGTGGACTGAAGCTTTCTTT.

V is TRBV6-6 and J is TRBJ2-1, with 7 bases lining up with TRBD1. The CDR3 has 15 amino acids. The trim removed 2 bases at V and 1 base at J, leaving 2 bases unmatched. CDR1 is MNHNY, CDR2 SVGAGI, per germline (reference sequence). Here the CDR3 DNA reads TGTGCCAGCAGTTACGACAGGGCTTCCTACAATGAGCAGTTCTTC. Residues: CASSYDRASYNEQFF.